A single sample is the source of the 31 T cell receptor beta chains below, sequenced in a study of T cells in Graves' hyperthyroidism and ophthalmopathy. RNA transcripts were the template for amplifying TCR beta CDR3 regions. First-round RT-PCR targeting the TCR CDR3 was performed with the HTBI primer set. Each CDR3 protein is one row after TCRdb ran MiXCR on the multiplex PCR reads. The data show around 520,000 distinct CDR3 sequences, approximately 15% seen once. Sequencing was performed on blood. All receptors come from a woman aged 40 to 49 with Graves' hyperthyroidism.

The J gene is TRBJ2-1, the V gene TRBV19; 12 bases line up with TRBD2. CDR1 LNHDA and CDR2 SQIVND come from the germline V gene (reference sequence). With 4 bases clipped from V and 2 bases from J, the junction kept 6 bases outside the gene matches. The CDR3 is 17 residues long. The CDR3 bases are TGTGCCAGTAGTACGGGGACTAGCGGGCCACCCTACAATGAGCAGTTCTTC. Translation gives CASSTGTSGPPYNEQFF.

Ten or more counts support this clonotype. The V and J genes are TRBV2 and TRBJ1-3; unclear D gene. V shed 4 bases and J shed 0 bases, with 13 bases lying between them. The V gene's germline CDR1 is SNHLY and CDR2 FYNNEI. This CDR3 contains 16 residues. The CDR3 sequence is CASSVGQSPSGNTIYF. For the CDR3, the DNA is TGTGCCAGCAGTGTTGGGCAGAGCCCCTCTGGAAACACCATATATTTT. The variable domain in full, completed from reference TRBV2 and TRBJ1-3, reads EPEVTQTPSHQVTQMGQEVILRCVPISNHLYFYWYRQILGQKVEFLVSFYNNEISEKSEIFDDQFSVERPDGSNFTLKIRSTKLEDSAMYFCASSVGQSPSGNTIYFGEGSWLTVV.

In its sample, this clonotype was seen once. The CDR3 nucleotides read TGCGCCAGCAGCCTCGGACAGAGTGAGCAGTTCTTC. It yields the protein CASSLGQSEQFF. J is TRBJ2-1 and V is TRBV5-1; possibly TRBD1 for D (6 bases). V was pared by 4 bases and J by 9 bases, with 11 bases between. Germline CDR1 is SGHRS and CDR2 is YFSETQ. The CDR3 covers 12 residues.

The rearrangement uses TRBV27 and TRBJ2-7, with 8 nucleotides matching TRBD2. Trimming at V came to 5 bases and at J to 3 bases, leaving 9 bases not matched to a gene. This CDR3 is built from 15 residues. Germline loops: CDR1 MNHEY, CDR2 SMNVEV (reference sequence). The CDR3 sequence: CASSLREGFGYEQYF. Here the CDR3 DNA reads TGTGCCAGCAGTCTCCGGGAGGGGTTTGGCTACGAGCAGTACTTC.

This clonotype was counted many times. The rearrangement joins TRBV28 to TRBJ2-7, with 7 bases aligning to TRBD1. V trimming: 6 bases; J trimming: 2 bases; junction bases outside the gene matches: 4. The CDR3 is 13 amino acids. Germline values: CDR1 MDHEN, CDR2 SYDVKM. CDR3 DNA: TGTGCCAGCAGATCGGGACAGCCCTACGAGCAGTACTTC. This encodes CASRSGQPYEQYF.

This clonotype was counted ten times or more. The V and J genes are TRBV12-3 or TRBV12-4 and TRBJ1-1; D perhaps matches TRBD1 (5 bases). This CDR3 contains 14 residues. V lost 6 bases and J lost 5, with 16 bases in between. The CDR3 spells CASRPSGLRTEAFF. The CDR3 DNA reads TGTGCCAGCAGACCCTCAGGGCTCAGGACTGAAGCTTTCTTT.

Turning to this clonotype: Sequence at one end of the junction differs from germline and may be a read error. V is TRBV28 and J is TRBJ1-2; perhaps TRBD1 as D (6 bases). CDR1 MDHEN and CDR2 SYDVKM come from the germline V gene. The CDR3 length is 12 residues. The CDR3 spells CATWTASYGHTF. For the CDR3, the DNA is TGTGCCACCTGGACAGCATCGTATGGCCACACCTTC.

This clonotype turned up a few times. An end of the junction differs from the germline gene, which may be a read error. The J gene is TRBJ1-4, the V gene TRBV30; a weak D match, TRBD1 (6 bases). This CDR3 spans 15 amino acids. Germline V gene sequence: CDR1 GTSNPN, CDR2 SVGIG (reference sequence). CDR3 in DNA: TGTGCCTGGAGTGACATGACAGGAGTTGGCGAAAAACTGTTTTTC. Translation: CAWSDMTGVGEKLFF.

This clonotype was counted many times. The chain couples TRBV25-1 to TRBJ2-5; D not certain. The V gene's germline CDR1 is MGHDK and CDR2 SYGVNS. Trimming cost V 2 bases and J 1 base, with 8 bases left between them. CDR3 size: 14 residues. Here the CDR3 reads CASSEGGAQETQYF. The CDR3 coding sequence is TGTGCCAGCAGTGAAGGCGGAGCCCAAGAGACCCAGTACTTC.

This clonotype was recorded many times. V usage is TRBV2 and J usage is TRBJ2-3; 7 nucleotides agree with TRBD1. The CDR3 totals 13 residues. Per germline, CDR1 SNHLY and CDR2 FYNNEI. V shed 10 bases, J shed 2 bases, and the junction held 6 bases outside the gene matches. The CDR3 DNA reads TGTGCCACCAAGACAGGGCCCACAGATACGCAGTATTTT. Translated, it gives CATKTGPTDTQYF.

V is TRBV6-6 and J is TRBJ2-1; D might be TRBD1 (6 bases). CDR1 and CDR2 (germline): MNHNY, SVGAGI (reference sequence). V was shortened by 2 bases and J by 8 bases, with 16 bases between the two germline ends. The CDR3 sequence is 15 residues long. The CDR3 loop reads CASSYMRTAVDEQFF. The DNA of the CDR3 is TGTGCCAGCAGTTACATGAGGACAGCAGTGGATGAGCAGTTCTTC.

The table lists this clonotype with many counts. This chain uses TRBV5-1 with TRBJ2-2, with TRBD2 identical over 8 bases. CDR3 length: 15 residues. Looked up from germline, CDR1 is SGHRS and CDR2 is YFSETQ. V was pared by 7 bases and J by 0 bases, with 5 bases of the junction left unmatched. The CDR3 loop is CASQRGLPNTGELFF. CDR3 coding DNA: TGCGCCAGCCAGCGGGGGTTACCGAACACCGGGGAGCTGTTTTTT. Drawing the rest from reference TRBV5-1 and TRBJ2-2, the complete variable domain is KAGVTQTPRYLIKTRGQQVTLSCSPISGHRSVSWYQQTPGQGLQFLFEYFSETQRNKGNFPGRFSGRQFSNSRSEMNVSTLELGDSALYLCASQRGLPNTGELFFGEGSRLTVL.

This clonotype has just a few counts. The CDR3 protein is CATSRVAAGGTGELFF. In DNA form, the CDR3 reads TGTGCCACCAGCAGAGTGGCGGCCGGAGGCACCGGGGAGCTGTTTTTT. The gene calls are TRBV15 and TRBJ2-2; D perhaps matches TRBD2 (5 bases). V dropped 1 base and J dropped 4 bases, with 13 bases sitting between them. The CDR3 consists of 16 residues. Per germline, CDR1 LNHNV and CDR2 YYDKDF (reference sequence).

This clonotype was counted only a few times. The genes are TRBV27 and TRBJ2-1; 7 bases match TRBD2. The junction had 10 bases not matched to a gene; V was cut back by 0 bases and J by 8 bases. The CDR3 has 16 residues. Germline CDR1 is MNHEY and CDR2 is SMNVEV (reference sequence). CDR3 in DNA: TGTGCCAGCAGTTTATCTGGGAGGGCCATTGTGGATGAGCAGTTCTTC. Its protein product is CASSLSGRAIVDEQFF.

V is TRBV20-1 and J is TRBJ2-5, with D tentatively TRBD2 (5 bases). V was cut by 3 bases and J by 5 bases, with 10 bases left in between. Per the germline V gene, CDR1 is DFQATT and CDR2 is SNEGSKA (reference sequence). This CDR3 has 12 residues. In nucleotides, the CDR3 is TGCAGTGCTAGGACTACTCGGGAGACCCAGTACTTC. This translates into CSARTTRETQYF.

In its sample, this clonotype was seen many times. The V and J genes are TRBV3-1 and TRBJ2-7; D possibly corresponds to TRBD1 (5 bases). Trimming took off 5 bases at V and 9 bases at J, with 17 bases between the two ends. The germline CDR1 and CDR2 sequences are LGHDT and YNNKEL (reference sequence). The CDR3 extends over 13 amino acids. CDR3 residues: CASSFGQNNRQYF. CDR3 sequence (DNA): TGTGCCAGCAGCTTCGGACAAAACAATAGGCAGTACTTC.

This clonotype was seen repeatedly, ten times or more. This chain connects TRBV6-6 to TRBJ1-1; D call uncertain. V gave up 0 bases and J gave up 5 bases, with 7 bases separating them. CDR1 is MNHNY, CDR2 SVGAGI, per germline (reference sequence). The CDR3 has 13 residues. CDR3 region: CASSYSRGTEAFF. In DNA form, the CDR3 reads TGTGCCAGCAGTTACTCTCGGGGTACTGAAGCTTTCTTT.

This clonotype was seen repeatedly, ten times or more. The CDR3 reads CASSLLRKGAEEQYF. In DNA form, the CDR3 reads TGTGCCAGCAGTTTACTACGGAAGGGGGCGGAGGAGCAGTACTTC. The chain uses TRBV12-3 or TRBV12-4 and TRBJ2-7; 7 bases map to TRBD1. This CDR3 contains 15 residues. The trim removed 2 bases at V and 7 bases at J, leaving 11 bases unmatched.

This clonotype was seen many times. The V call is TRBV6-1, the J call TRBJ1-2, with a weak D call TRBD1 (5 bases). V lost 5 bases and J 2 bases, leaving 9 bases between the germline ends. The length of the CDR3 is 13 residues. Germline V gives CDR1 MNHNS, CDR2 SASEGT. The DNA for the CDR3 is TGTGCCAGCAGTTCCGACAGAAACTATGGCTACACCTTC. It codes for CASSSDRNYGYTF.

The J gene is TRBJ2-1, the V gene TRBV24-1; no clear D gene. The CDR3 is 14 amino acids. CDR1 and CDR2 (germline): KGHDR, SFDVKD. V was cut by 4 bases and J by 6 bases, with 12 bases left in between. CDR3 sequence reads: CATSESYSSNEQFF. CDR3 DNA sequence: TGTGCCACCAGTGAGTCGTATTCTAGCAATGAGCAGTTCTTC.

The chain employs TRBV6-5 and TRBJ1-5; perhaps TRBD1 as D (5 bases). Trimming removed 4 bases from V and 2 bases from J, with 12 bases in between. Germline-derived CDR1 and CDR2 are MNHEY and SVGAGI. CDR3 length: 15 amino acids. The CDR3 loop is CASSWGEEGNQPQHF. CDR3 sequence (DNA): TGTGCCAGCAGTTGGGGGGAGGAGGGCAATCAGCCCCAGCATTTT.

This clonotype was seen many times. The J gene is TRBJ2-5, the V gene TRBV6-1, with D possibly being TRBD2 (6 bases). Germline CDR1 is MNHNS and CDR2 is SASEGT. The CDR3 has 19 amino acids. The V and J ends lost 8 bases and 0 bases respectively, with 28 bases between them. DNA for the CDR3: TGTGCCAGCGAGAGAGGGAGGCCCACGGAGCACCTTTACCAAGAGACCCAGTACTTC. It is translated as CASERGRPTEHLYQETQYF.

This clonotype was recorded a few times. The chain couples TRBV9 to TRBJ2-3, with 8 positions matching TRBD2. The CDR3 sequence is 17 residues long. With V trimmed by 3 bases and J by 2 bases, 11 bases remained unmatched. From germline, CDR1 is SGDLS and CDR2 YYNGEE. The CDR3 region is CASSAGASGGITDTQYF. The CDR3 nucleotides read TGTGCCAGCAGCGCGGGAGCCAGCGGGGGAATCACAGATACGCAGTATTTT.

V gene TRBV5-4 combines with J gene TRBJ2-7; D is unresolved. The CDR3 is 13 residues long. Germline CDR1 and CDR2: SGHNT and YYREEE (reference sequence). V lost 4 bases, J lost 5 bases, and 13 bases lay in between. CDR3 nucleotide sequence: TGTGCCAGCAGCCCAGATTTAACCCACGAGCAGTACTTC. Its protein is CASSPDLTHEQYF.

Remarks on this clonotype: At one boundary the junction diverges from the germline segment, which might be a read error. This chain links TRBV28 with TRBJ2-1; 7 positions match TRBD1. The CDR3 extends over 12 amino acids. Germline lookup yields CDR1 MDHEN and CDR2 SYDVKM. The CDR3, as DNA: TGTGCCAGCAGTTCAGGGGACAGCCTGTATGTCTTC. Residues: CASSSGDSLYVF.

This clonotype occurred a few times. A much larger clonotype is one base distant, so this may be a read error. This chain connects TRBV20-1 to TRBJ2-7, with TRBD1 identical over 9 bases. Germline V CDR1 and CDR2: DFQATT, SNEGSKA (reference sequence). J gave up 7 bases and V 4 bases, and 11 bases lay outside the gene matches. This CDR3 is 14 amino acids long. CDR3 bases: TGCAGTGCTACGGGTGACAGGGGGTTGGATGAGCAGTACTTC. Residues: CSATGDRGLDEQYF.

This clonotype was recorded at least ten times. V usage is TRBV3-1 and J usage is TRBJ2-2; a possible D gene is TRBD2 (6 bases). Between the trimmed V and J ends, which lost 10 bases and 6 bases, there was a span of 12 bases. Germline loops: CDR1 LGHDT, CDR2 YNNKEL (reference sequence). The CDR3 loop spans 12 amino acids. In DNA, the CDR3 is TGTGCCACCCGCGGGGACTCCGGGGAGCTGTTTTTT. It yields the protein CATRGDSGELFF.

This clonotype was found many times. V usage is TRBV6-1 and J usage is TRBJ1-5; D not resolved. V was shortened by 6 bases and J by 3 bases, with 18 bases between the two germline ends. CDR1 MNHNS and CDR2 SASEGT come from the germline V gene. The CDR3 runs 16 residues. This CDR3 reads CASRGSFGATNQPQHF. In DNA, the CDR3 is TGTGCCAGCAGAGGTAGTTTCGGAGCCACCAATCAGCCCCAGCATTTT.

This clonotype was seen more than once but under ten times. The chain uses TRBV20-1 and TRBJ1-1, with D perhaps matching TRBD1 (6 bases). Between the trimmed V and J ends, which lost 2 bases and 0 bases, there was a span of 10 bases. The CDR3 sequence is 14 residues long. Per germline, CDR1 DFQATT and CDR2 SNEGSKA (reference sequence). The CDR3 DNA reads TGCAGTGCTAGACTACAGGGATTGAACACTGAAGCTTTCTTT. Translating gives CSARLQGLNTEAFF.

This clonotype was observed a handful of times. V usage is TRBV9 and J usage is TRBJ1-1; D not resolved. The V gene's germline CDR1 is SGDLS and CDR2 YYNGEE. The V and J ends lost 0 bases and 2 bases respectively, with 8 bases between them. This CDR3 region has 14 residues. CDR3 protein: CASSVGRANTEAFF. As DNA, the CDR3 is TGTGCCAGCAGCGTAGGTAGGGCAAACACTGAAGCTTTCTTT. Full variable domain (outside the CDR3, taken from reference TRBV9 and TRBJ1-1): DSGVTQTPKHLITATGQRVTLRCSPRSGDLSVYWYQQSLDQGLQFLIQYYNGEERAKGNILERFSAQQFPDLHSELNLSSLELGDSALYFCASSVGRANTEAFFGQGTRLTVV.

Notes on this clonotype: Possible read error: a much larger clone is one base away. The CDR3 carries no conserved terminal phenylalanine or tryptophan, so it likely arises from a read error. This chain links TRBV11-3 with TRBJ2-1; D not certain. The germline V and J ends were trimmed by 3 bases and 0 bases, with 9 bases remaining between them. The germline V gene has CDR1 SGHNT and CDR2 YENEEA. The CDR3 has 15 residues. This CDR3 is CASSFLQSSYNEQFI. CDR3 in DNA: TGTGCCAGCAGCTTTCTACAGAGCTCCTACAATGAGCAGTTCATC.